The TCR beta chain under discussion was sequenced for a study of blood T cell repertoires in COVID-19. Overall study context: The United States, Italy and Spain supplied acute and convalescent COVID-19 samples. T cells, B-cell-depleted T cells, or PBMCs supplied cDNA or gDNA.

V was clipped by 5 bases and J by 2 bases; unmatched bases: 5. CDR1 is SGHTA, CDR2 FQGNSA, per germline. This CDR3 contains 14 residues. The method was immunoSEQ multiplex PCR; TCRdb's version includes in-frame clones alone and lacks a portion of them. The table includes 30,000 to 45,000 clones, approximately 84% detected once. The chain carries TRBV7-2 and TRBJ2-7, with TRBD2 identical over 8 bases. This TCR was sampled from an elderly man with active or convalescent COVID-19. Sequencing was carried out using peripheral blood. CDR3 protein: CASSTTGGAYEQYF. CDR3 DNA sequence: TGTGCCAGCAGCACCACGGGGGGGGCCTACGAGCAGTACTTC. The entire variable domain, with the rest obtained from reference TRBV7-2 and TRBJ2-7, is as follows: GAGVSQSPSNKVTEKGKDVELRCDPISGHTALYWYRQSLGQGLEFLIYFQGNSAPDKSGLPSDRFSAERTGGSVSTLTIQRTQQEDSAVYLCASSTTGGAYEQYFGPGTRLTVT.